This T cell receptor (beta chain) came from a study of shared clonotypes between healthy human individuals. Germline-derived CDR1 and CDR2 are SGHDT and YYEEEE. This CDR3 has 15 amino acids. Trimming shortened V by 0 bases and J by 0 bases, and 9 bases separated the two germline ends. Nashville, Tennessee was home to all donors, each a Caucasian adult. The sample holds one count of this clone. The data were produced by immunoSEQ multiplex PCR, yet TCRdb's version contains in-frame clones alone and is incomplete. The repertoire has 470,000 or so clones, approximately 78% of them found once; the top ten carry more than 10%.

The sample was PBMCs. The chain is built from TRBV5-6 and TRBJ1-2; D gene ambiguous. The clonotype originates from a woman in her thirties or forties in good health. Some clones in this sample may be carry-over from other donors' samples. CDR3 sequence (DNA): TGTGCCAGCAGCTTGGACAGAACCTCTAACTATGGCTACACCTTC. It yields the protein CASSLDRTSNYGYTF.